This T cell receptor beta chain is drawn from a study of CD8+CD57+ T cells in acquired aplastic anemia. Study overall: Sorted CD4+ and CD8+ cells gave an average of approximately 3 ug of DNA. Findings and limits, study-wide: A significant difference in CD8+ Simpson's diversity between patients and controls was not found.

In germline, CDR1 is SEHNR, CDR2 FQNEAQ (reference sequence). The CDR3 is made up of 13 amino acids. Trimming removed 4 bases at V and 7 bases at J, with 8 bases between. Patients who underwent sequencing had shown CD8+CD57+ cell expansion by flow cytometry. A severe acquired aplastic anemia diagnosis applied to all patients. As for this clonotype: The antigen remains undetermined.

TCR beta VDJ and CDR3 were profiled, and genomic DNA was the template. TCRdb used MiXCR to reprocess the reads, holding one entry per CDR3 protein. The sample carries roughly 220,000 distinct CDR3 sequences, more than 55% recorded once. The TCR originated in a human donor with aplastic anemia. The chain combines TRBV7-9 with TRBJ1-6, with TRBD1 as a possible D gene (5 bases). The sequencing sample was made of sorted CD4+, CD8+, or CD8+CD57+ T cells (not recorded which) from PBMCs. CDR3 DNA sequence: TGTGCCAGCAGCTCTTCAGGGAATTCACCCCTCCACTTT. Its protein product is CASSSSGNSPLHF.